The 5 T cell receptor beta chains below all came from one sample that was sequenced in a study of blood T cell repertoires in COVID-19. Clones were read by immunoSEQ multiplex PCR, and TCRdb kept only the in-frame ones, dropping some. Altogether 100,000 to 130,000 clones are present, almost 85% being singletons, with the ten largest covering roughly 4.3%. The sequenced sample was peripheral blood. The receptors come from a human donor in a cohort sampled during active COVID-19.

The V call is TRBV7-2, the J call TRBJ2-1; 8 bases fit TRBD2. Germline V gene sequence: CDR1 SGHTA, CDR2 FQGNSA. V gave up 6 bases and J gave up 2 bases; unmatched junction bases: 9. The CDR3 is 16 amino acids. This chain's CDR3 is CASSPTGTRPYNEQFF. The CDR3 DNA is TGTGCCAGCAGTCCTACCGGGACTAGACCCTACAATGAGCAGTTCTTC.

This clone has only one observation. Because it lacks the conserved phenylalanine or tryptophan at the end, this CDR3 is likely a read error. It is unclear where the CDR3 begins or ends on the DNA, so no DNA is shown, and the CDR3 is as TCRdb lists it. The V gene is TRBV6-2 or TRBV6-3, the J gene TRBJ2-3; the listed D gene, TRBD2, was not tested against the DNA. The CDR3 numbers 12 amino acids, ends counted. The V gene's germline CDR1 is MNHEY and CDR2 SVGEGT. The chain's CDR3 is CASSHTTSGTLL.

The chain employs TRBV10-3 and TRBJ2-1; 10 bases agree with TRBD2. This CDR3 has 14 amino acids. With 11 bases clipped from V and 6 bases from J, the junction kept 10 bases outside the gene matches. Germline V gives CDR1 ENHRY, CDR2 SYGVKD. The CDR3 nucleotides are TGTGCCGCCCGATCTAGCGGGAGCGCCAATGAGCAGTTCTTC. Translation: CAARSSGSANEQFF.

The genes are TRBV19 and TRBJ1-5, with 8 nucleotides matching TRBD1. Trimming removed 5 bases from V and 3 bases from J; junction bases left unmatched: 3. This CDR3 is built from 14 residues. The germline V gene has CDR1 LNHDA and CDR2 SQIVND (reference sequence). The CDR3 DNA is TGTGCCAGTAGTCGGACAGGGAACAATCAGCCCCAGCATTTT. Translation gives CASSRTGNNQPQHF. Using reference TRBV19 and TRBJ1-5 for the parts outside the CDR3, the full variable domain is DGGITQSPKYLFRKEGQNVTLSCEQNLNHDAMYWYRQDPGQGLRLIYYSQIVNDFQKGDIAEGYSVSREKKESFPLTVTSAQKNPTAFYLCASSRTGNNQPQHFGDGTRLSIL.

The chain is built from TRBV4-3 and TRBJ1-6, with TRBD1 as a possible D gene (5 bases). The germline V gene encodes CDR1 LGHNA and CDR2 YSLEER. The CDR3 consists of 16 residues. V was cut by 0 bases and J by 6 bases, with 12 bases left in between. CDR3 coding DNA: TGCGCCAGCAGCCAAGATCGCAGGGTGGGTAATTCACCCCTCCACTTT. Its translation: CASSQDRRVGNSPLHF.